The 30 T cell receptor beta chains given below trace back to one sample, sequenced in a study of CD8 T cells in ankylosing spondylitis. TCRdb reprocessed the 5' RACE reads via MiXCR and lists one record per CDR3 protein. The sample lists 35,000 to 40,000 distinct CDR3 sequences, approximately 16% occurring once. The sample taken for sequencing was blood. The receptors come from a male donor with ankylosing spondylitis or in good health (not recorded which).

The V gene is TRBV5-1, the J gene TRBJ2-1; 8 nucleotides line up with TRBD1. The V gene end was trimmed by 4 bases and the J gene end by 15 bases; junction bases not matched to a gene: 12. Germline assignment: CDR1 SGHRS and CDR2 YFSETQ. This CDR3 contains 13 residues. DNA of the CDR3: TGCGCCAGCAGCCTAGGACAGGGAGCCCCCCTGTTCTTC. Its protein is CASSLGQGAPLFF.

This clonotype was observed a few times. The rearrangement uses TRBV28 and TRBJ2-3; no clear D. The CDR3 is 14 residues long. V was shortened by 6 bases and J by 2 bases, with 12 bases between the two germline ends. CDR1 MDHEN and CDR2 SYDVKM come from the germline V gene. The CDR3 is CASRIDGSTDTQYF. Written as DNA, the CDR3 is TGTGCCAGCAGGATAGATGGGTCCACAGATACGCAGTATTTT. Supplemented by reference TRBV28 and TRBJ2-3, the full variable domain reads DVKVTQSSRYLVKRTGEKVFLECVQDMDHENMFWYRQDPGLGLRLIYFSYDVKMKEKGDIPEGYSVSREKKERFSLILESASTNQTSMYLCASRIDGSTDTQYFGPGTRLTVL.

The genes are TRBV7-2 and TRBJ2-2; possibly TRBD2 for D (5 bases). This CDR3 is 15 amino acids long. V was pared by 5 bases and J by 4 bases, with 14 bases between. Per the germline V gene, CDR1 is SGHTA and CDR2 is FQGNSA. The CDR3 loop reads CASSLSAKGTGELFF. The CDR3 DNA sequence: TGTGCCAGCAGCCTTAGCGCGAAGGGCACCGGGGAGCTGTTTTTT.

This clonotype was detected only a few times. This rearrangement joins TRBV28 to TRBJ2-2, with 8 bases matching TRBD1. Germline lookup yields CDR1 MDHEN and CDR2 SYDVKM. With V trimmed by 6 bases and J by 5 bases, 5 bases remained unmatched. The length of the CDR3 is 14 residues. The chain's CDR3 is CASRSRGRTGELFF. Here the CDR3 DNA reads TGTGCCAGCAGGTCCAGGGGGCGGACCGGGGAGCTGTTTTTT.

This clonotype was seen a handful of times. The rearrangement joins TRBV6-5 to TRBJ2-2; 7 bases fit TRBD1. CDR3 length: 14 residues. Trimming cost V 6 bases and J 4 bases; bases outside gene matches: 5. CDR1 and CDR2 from the germline V gene are MNHEY and SVGAGI. CDR3 amino acids: CASRTRGPTGELFF. The CDR3 coding sequence is TGTGCCAGCAGGACAAGGGGGCCCACCGGGGAGCTGTTTTTT.

The chain carries TRBV2 and TRBJ1-5; D is unclear. The V gene's germline CDR1 is SNHLY and CDR2 FYNNEI. V lost 1 base, J lost 5 bases, and 12 bases lay in between. The CDR3 consists of 15 residues. The CDR3: CASSEVPGTYQPQHF. The CDR3 nucleotides are TGTGCCAGCAGTGAAGTCCCCGGAACCTATCAGCCCCAGCATTTT.

This clonotype was counted between two and nine times. CDR3 DNA sequence: TGTGCCAGCAGATACGGGATCGAAGCTTTCTTT. Protein product: CASRYGIEAFF. V is TRBV12-3 or TRBV12-4 and J is TRBJ1-1; D is uncertain. Trimming stripped 6 bases from V and 8 bases from J, with 10 bases between. This CDR3 region has 11 residues.

The CDR3 loop reads CASSAGTSGSNGDTQYF. Here the CDR3 DNA reads TGTGCCAGCAGTGCCGGGACTAGCGGGAGTAATGGGGATACGCAGTATTTT. The rearrangement joins TRBV6-2 or TRBV6-3 to TRBJ2-3, with TRBD2 matching 14 bases. The CDR3 spans 17 residues. Germline V gives CDR1 MNHEY, CDR2 SVGEGT. V trimming: 5 bases; J trimming: 6 bases; junction bases outside the gene matches: 10.

The chain joins TRBV6-5 to TRBJ2-7; D is perhaps TRBD1 (6 bases). V lost 5 bases, J lost 7 bases, and 15 bases lay in between. Germline CDR1 and CDR2: MNHEY and SVGAGI. The CDR3 length is 13 residues. This CDR3 is CASSGTILEEQYF. CDR3 nucleotide sequence: TGTGCCAGCAGTGGGACAATCTTGGAGGAGCAGTACTTC.

This clonotype was seen only a few times. The V gene is TRBV7-2, the J gene TRBJ2-3; D uncertain. The CDR3 contains 15 residues. The V gene's germline CDR1 is SGHTA and CDR2 FQGNSA. Trimming stripped 1 base from V and 3 bases from J, with 11 bases between. CDR3 residues: CASSLDNPETDTQYF. The CDR3 nucleotides read TGTGCCAGCAGCTTAGACAACCCAGAGACAGATACGCAGTATTTT.

V gene TRBV12-3 or TRBV12-4 combines with J gene TRBJ2-3; 13 positions match TRBD2. This CDR3 contains 17 residues. The V and J ends lost 5 bases and 4 bases, in that order; junction bases with no gene match: 9. CDR3 residues: CASSTTSGGAPADTQYF. CDR3 bases: TGTGCCAGCAGTACTACTAGCGGGGGGGCTCCCGCAGATACGCAGTATTTT.

This clonotype was picked up one time. The chain combines TRBV12-3 or TRBV12-4 with TRBJ2-3; TRBD2 aligns across 10 bases. Unmatched junction bases numbered 5, after V lost 3 bases and J lost 2 bases. This CDR3 region has 16 residues. CDR3 residues: CASSFPSGGPTDTQYF. DNA of the CDR3: TGTGCCAGCAGTTTCCCTAGCGGGGGCCCCACAGATACGCAGTATTTT.

This clonotype was counted a few times. The chain combines TRBV20-1 with TRBJ2-5; D is unclear. The V end was cut by 5 bases, the J end by 3 bases, with 7 bases between. Germline V lookup: CDR1 DFQATT, CDR2 SNEGSKA (reference sequence). The CDR3 length is 11 residues. In DNA, the CDR3 is TGCAGTGCTTCACTTGAAGAGACCCAGTACTTC. It translates to CSASLEETQYF.

CDR3 DNA: TGCAGTGCTAGAGATGATTCGGGGCTAAGGGATCAGCCCCAGCATTTT. Translated: CSARDDSGLRDQPQHF. The chain uses TRBV20-1 and TRBJ1-5, with D perhaps TRBD1 (5 bases). The germline V gene encodes CDR1 DFQATT and CDR2 SNEGSKA (reference sequence). Trimming took 0 bases from V and 5 from J, leaving 17 bases between them. The CDR3 sequence is 16 residues long.

The chain joins TRBV20-1 to TRBJ2-2, with D unclear. With 6 bases removed from V and 1 base from J, the gap between germline ends came to 9 bases. The CDR3 runs 13 residues. In germline, CDR1 is DFQATT, CDR2 SNEGSKA (reference sequence). The CDR3 spells CSARLKNTGELFF. The CDR3 region has the DNA TGCAGTGCGAGGCTCAAGAACACCGGGGAGCTGTTTTTT.

This chain joins TRBV12-5 and TRBJ2-7; TRBD1 might be the D (5 bases). Looked up from germline, CDR1 is LGHNT and CDR2 is FRNRAP. With 1 base removed from V and 6 bases from J, the gap between germline ends came to 16 bases. The CDR3 is made up of 15 amino acids. The CDR3 loop is CASGLDPQVKSEQYF. CDR3 coding DNA: TGTGCTAGTGGTTTGGACCCACAGGTGAAGTCCGAGCAGTACTTC.

This clonotype was seen a handful of times. This chain's CDR3 is CASSSGLAYPSTDTQYF. In DNA form, the CDR3 reads TGTGCCAGCAGTTCCGGACTAGCGTACCCTAGCACAGATACGCAGTATTTT. V gene TRBV27 combines with J gene TRBJ2-3; 9 positions agree with TRBD2. CDR3 size: 17 residues. V trimming: 4 bases; J trimming: 0 bases; junction bases outside the gene matches: 8. The germline V gene encodes CDR1 MNHEY and CDR2 SMNVEV (reference sequence).

This chain connects TRBV20-1 to TRBJ2-1; no reliable D call. V gave up 5 bases and J gave up 7 bases, with 18 bases separating them. The CDR3 spans 14 residues. CDR1 DFQATT and CDR2 SNEGSKA come from the germline V gene (reference sequence). CDR3 in DNA: TGCAGTGCTTCCTGGCTCCAGGTAGGGAATGAGCAGTTCTTC. Its protein product is CSASWLQVGNEQFF.

This chain links TRBV5-1 with TRBJ2-1; 9 bases map to TRBD2. V lost 2 bases and J lost 8; bases outside the gene matches: 5. Germline assignment: CDR1 SGHRS and CDR2 YFSETQ. This CDR3 region has 14 residues. The CDR3 nucleotides are TGCGCCAGCAGCTTCGGCGGGAGGGCCCATGAGCAGTTCTTC. It encodes CASSFGGRAHEQFF.

The sample holds a few counts of this clonotype. The rearrangement uses TRBV29-1 and TRBJ1-4; D perhaps matches TRBD1 (6 bases). The CDR3 runs 13 residues. The V gene lost 5 bases and the J gene lost 3 bases, with 10 bases spanning the gap. Germline CDR1 and CDR2: SQVTM and ANQGSEA. CDR3 sequence: CSVTGQPNEKLFF. In DNA, the CDR3 is TGCAGCGTTACAGGACAGCCTAATGAAAAACTGTTTTTT.

This clonotype was counted a few times. The V gene is TRBV12-3 or TRBV12-4, the J gene TRBJ2-1, with D possibly TRBD1 on 6 matching bases. The CDR3 sequence is 15 residues long. V was shortened by 3 bases and J by 8 bases, with 17 bases between the two germline ends. This chain's CDR3 is CASSFPDRRVDEQFF. The DNA for the CDR3 is TGTGCCAGCAGTTTCCCCGACAGGCGGGTCGATGAGCAGTTCTTC.

V and J are TRBV5-1 and TRBJ1-4; TRBD1 matches 9 bases. CDR1 SGHRS and CDR2 YFSETQ come from the germline V gene. Trimming cost V 0 bases and J 8 bases; bases outside gene matches: 5. CDR3 length equals 15 residues. For the CDR3, the DNA is TGCGCCAGCAGCTTGGGGGGACAGGGAAACGAAAAACTGTTTTTT. Translation: CASSLGGQGNEKLFF. The variable domain in full, completed from reference TRBV5-1 and TRBJ1-4, reads KAGVTQTPRYLIKTRGQQVTLSCSPISGHRSVSWYQQTPGQGLQFLFEYFSETQRNKGNFPGRFSGRQFSNSRSEMNVSTLELGDSALYLCASSLGGQGNEKLFFGSGTQLSVL.

The CDR3 sequence: CASSLDQVGELFF. DNA of the CDR3: TGCGCCAGCAGCTTGGATCAGGTCGGGGAACTGTTTTTT. The rearrangement joins TRBV5-1 to TRBJ1-4; no definite D call. The CDR3 spans 13 residues. Germline lookup yields CDR1 SGHRS and CDR2 YFSETQ. V lost 0 bases and J lost 12, with 12 bases in between.

V is TRBV12-5 and J is TRBJ2-4; D may be TRBD1 (6 bases). Germline values: CDR1 LGHNT, CDR2 FRNRAP. V dropped 2 bases and J dropped 0 bases, with 17 bases sitting between them. The CDR3 length is 18 residues. CDR3 DNA sequence: TGTGCTAGTGGTTTGACGAGTCAGGGGCTAGGAGCCAAAAACATTCAGTACTTC. As protein: CASGLTSQGLGAKNIQYF.

This clonotype has more than one count but fewer than ten. The chain joins TRBV20-1 to TRBJ1-4; no firm D call. The length of the CDR3 is 12 residues. Germline V gene lookup returns CDR1 DFQATT and CDR2 SNEGSKA (reference sequence). V was shortened by 6 bases and J by 4 bases, with 9 bases between the two germline ends. The CDR3 bases are TGCAGTGCGGAAGCCGTTAATGAAAAACTGTTTTTT. Protein: CSAEAVNEKLFF.

The gene calls are TRBV7-3 and TRBJ2-3; no clear D gene. Germline CDR1 and CDR2: SGHTA and FQGTGA. Trimming stripped 8 bases from V and 4 bases from J, with 10 bases between. This CDR3 comprises 12 residues. CDR3 DNA: TGTGCCAGCGGACCCGGATCAGATACGCAGTATTTT. Protein: CASGPGSDTQYF.

The V gene is TRBV28, the J gene TRBJ2-1; 10 bases agree with TRBD1. Germline values: CDR1 MDHEN, CDR2 SYDVKM. The CDR3 spans 16 residues. Trimming took 2 bases from V and 5 from J; bases not matched to a gene: 6. The CDR3 here is CASSLAGQGLDNEQFF. The CDR3 DNA is TGTGCCAGCAGTTTAGCGGGACAGGGGTTGGACAATGAGCAGTTCTTC. Complete variable domain (other parts from reference TRBV28 and TRBJ2-1): DVKVTQSSRYLVKRTGEKVFLECVQDMDHENMFWYRQDPGLGLRLIYFSYDVKMKEKGDIPEGYSVSREKKERFSLILESASTNQTSMYLCASSLAGQGLDNEQFFGPGTRLTVL.

This clonotype was observed a handful of times. The chain employs TRBV7-2 and TRBJ2-7, with D perhaps matching TRBD1 (6 bases). Trimming shortened V by 4 bases and J by 2 bases, and 9 bases separated the two germline ends. CDR3 length: 13 amino acids. Germline loops: CDR1 SGHTA, CDR2 FQGNSA. As DNA, the CDR3 is TGTGCCAGCAGCTGGAGACAGGCCTACGAGCAGTACTTC. Translating it yields CASSWRQAYEQYF.

The rearrangement links TRBV9 to TRBJ2-7, with 7 bases that match TRBD1. CDR1 and CDR2 from the germline V gene are SGDLS and YYNGEE. The CDR3 spans 17 residues. The CDR3 sequence: CSSSVGISGGIFYEQYV. CDR3 bases: TGTTCCAGCAGCGTAGGAATTTCAGGGGGAATCTTCTACGAGCAGTACGTC.

The V call is TRBV29-1, the J call TRBJ2-3; 7 bases match TRBD2. Germline CDR1 reads SQVTM; CDR2 reads ANQGSEA. The J segment lost 1 base and the V segment lost 4 bases, leaving 17 bases of the junction unmatched. The CDR3 length is 18 residues. CDR3 region: CSVGPPRRGVQGTDTQYF. The DNA of the CDR3 is TGCAGCGTTGGCCCCCCGCGTCGGGGGGTTCAGGGCACAGATACGCAGTATTTT.